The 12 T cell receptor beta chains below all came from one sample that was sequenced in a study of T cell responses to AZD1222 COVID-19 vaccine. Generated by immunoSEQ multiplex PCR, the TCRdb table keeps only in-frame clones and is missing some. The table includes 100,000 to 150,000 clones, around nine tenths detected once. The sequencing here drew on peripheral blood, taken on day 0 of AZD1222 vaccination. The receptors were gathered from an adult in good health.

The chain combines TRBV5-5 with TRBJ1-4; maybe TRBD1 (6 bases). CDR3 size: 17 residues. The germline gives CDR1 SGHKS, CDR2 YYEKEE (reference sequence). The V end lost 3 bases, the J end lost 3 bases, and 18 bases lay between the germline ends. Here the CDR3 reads CASSWGPIQGANEKLFF. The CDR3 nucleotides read TGTGCCAGCAGCTGGGGCCCTATACAGGGAGCTAATGAAAAACTGTTTTTT.

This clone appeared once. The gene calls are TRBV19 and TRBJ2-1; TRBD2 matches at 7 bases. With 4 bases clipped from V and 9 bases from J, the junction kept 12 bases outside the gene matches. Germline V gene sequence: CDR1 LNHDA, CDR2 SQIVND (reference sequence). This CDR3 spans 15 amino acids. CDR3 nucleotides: TGTGCCAGTAGTAGGGAGGGACCCCTAAAGACTGAGCAGTTCTTC. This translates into CASSREGPLKTEQFF.

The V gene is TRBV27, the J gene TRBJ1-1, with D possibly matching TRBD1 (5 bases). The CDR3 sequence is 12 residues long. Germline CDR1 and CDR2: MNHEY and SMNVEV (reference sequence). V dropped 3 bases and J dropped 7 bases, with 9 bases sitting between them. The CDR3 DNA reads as TGTGCCAGCAGTTTGACCGGGGGTGAAGCTTTCTTT. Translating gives CASSLTGGEAFF.

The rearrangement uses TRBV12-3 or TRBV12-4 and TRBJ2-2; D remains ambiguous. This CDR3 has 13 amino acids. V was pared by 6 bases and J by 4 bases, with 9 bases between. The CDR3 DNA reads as TGTGCCAGCAGATGGTCTAGCACCGGGGAGCTGTTTTTT. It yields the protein CASRWSSTGELFF.

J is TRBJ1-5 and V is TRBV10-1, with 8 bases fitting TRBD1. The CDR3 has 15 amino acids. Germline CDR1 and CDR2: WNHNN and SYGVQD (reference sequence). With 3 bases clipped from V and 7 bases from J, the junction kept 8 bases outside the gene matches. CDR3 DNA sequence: TGCGCCAGCAGTGACCCCAAGCAGGGGGCACAGCCCCAGCATTTT. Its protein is CASSDPKQGAQPQHF.

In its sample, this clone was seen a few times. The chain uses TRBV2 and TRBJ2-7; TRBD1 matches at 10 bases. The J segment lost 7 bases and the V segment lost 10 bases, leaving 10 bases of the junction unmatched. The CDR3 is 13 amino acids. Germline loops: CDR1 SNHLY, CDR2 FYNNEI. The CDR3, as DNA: TGTGCCACAGAACGGGACAGGGGCTTGGAGCAGTACTTC. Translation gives CATERDRGLEQYF.

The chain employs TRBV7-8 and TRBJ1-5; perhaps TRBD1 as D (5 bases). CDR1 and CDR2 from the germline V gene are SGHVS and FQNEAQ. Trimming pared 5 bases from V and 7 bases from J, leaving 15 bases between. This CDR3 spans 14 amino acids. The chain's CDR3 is CASSDRRTQQPQHF. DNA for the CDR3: TGTGCCAGCAGCGATCGGAGGACACAGCAGCCCCAGCATTTT.

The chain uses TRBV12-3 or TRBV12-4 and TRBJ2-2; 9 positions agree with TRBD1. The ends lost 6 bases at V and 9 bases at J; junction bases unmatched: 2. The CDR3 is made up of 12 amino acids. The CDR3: CASRGTGWELFF. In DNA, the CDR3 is TGTGCCAGCAGAGGGACAGGGTGGGAGCTGTTTTTT.

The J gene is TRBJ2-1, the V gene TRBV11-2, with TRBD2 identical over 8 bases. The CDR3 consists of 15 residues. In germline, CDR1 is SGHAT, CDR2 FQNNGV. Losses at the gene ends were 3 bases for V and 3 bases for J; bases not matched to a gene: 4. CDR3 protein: CASSFSLAGYNEQFF. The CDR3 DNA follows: TGTGCCAGCAGCTTTTCTCTAGCGGGCTACAATGAGCAGTTCTTC.

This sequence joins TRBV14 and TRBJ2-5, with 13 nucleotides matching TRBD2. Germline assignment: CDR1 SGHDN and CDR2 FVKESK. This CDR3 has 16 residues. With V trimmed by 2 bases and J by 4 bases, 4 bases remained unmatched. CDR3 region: CASSQTRTSGRETQYF. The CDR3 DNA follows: TGTGCCAGCAGCCAAACGCGGACTAGCGGGAGAGAGACCCAGTACTTC.

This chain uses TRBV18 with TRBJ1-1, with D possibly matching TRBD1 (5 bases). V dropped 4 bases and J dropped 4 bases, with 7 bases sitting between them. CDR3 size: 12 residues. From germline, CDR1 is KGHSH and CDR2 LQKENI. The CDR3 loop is CASSRGTTEAFF. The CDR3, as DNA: TGTGCCAGCTCACGAGGGACCACTGAAGCTTTCTTT. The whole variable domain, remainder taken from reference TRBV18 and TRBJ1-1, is NAGVMQNPRHLVRRRGQEARLRCSPMKGHSHVYWYRQLPEEGLKFMVYLQKENIIDESGMPKERFSAEFPKEGPSILRIQQVVRGDSAAYFCASSRGTTEAFFGQGTRLTVV.

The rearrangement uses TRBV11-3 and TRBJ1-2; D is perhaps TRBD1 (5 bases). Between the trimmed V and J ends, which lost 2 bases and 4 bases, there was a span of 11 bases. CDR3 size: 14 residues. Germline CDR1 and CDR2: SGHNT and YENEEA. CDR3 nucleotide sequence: TGTGCCAGCAGCTTACCGGGTGGGGGCTATGGCTACACCTTC. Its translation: CASSLPGGGYGYTF.